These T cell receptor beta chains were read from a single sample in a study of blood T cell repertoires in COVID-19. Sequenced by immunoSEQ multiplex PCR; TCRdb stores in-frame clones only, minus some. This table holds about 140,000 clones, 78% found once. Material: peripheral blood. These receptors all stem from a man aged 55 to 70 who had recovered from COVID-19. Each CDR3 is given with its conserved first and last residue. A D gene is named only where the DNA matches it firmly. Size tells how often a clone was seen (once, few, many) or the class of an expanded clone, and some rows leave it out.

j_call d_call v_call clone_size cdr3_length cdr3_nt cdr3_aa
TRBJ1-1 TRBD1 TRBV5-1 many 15 TGCGCCAGCAGCCTGACTGGACAGGGGAACACTGAAGCTTTCTTT CASSLTGQGNTEAFF
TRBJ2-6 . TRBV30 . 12 TGTGCCTCCCGCTCTGGGGCCAACGTCCTGACTTTC CASRSGANVLTF
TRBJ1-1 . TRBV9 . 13 TGTGCCAGCAGCTATACACCGGGTGGAGAAGCTTTCTTT CASSYTPGGEAFF
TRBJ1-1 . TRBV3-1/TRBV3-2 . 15 TGTGCCAGCAGCCAAGCTGGCCGGGGGTACACTGAAGCTTTCTTT CASSQAGRGYTEAFF
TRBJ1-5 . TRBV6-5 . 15 TGTGCCAGCAGTTACTCGAGTGCCGTCAATCAGCCCCAGCATTTT CASSYSSAVNQPQHF
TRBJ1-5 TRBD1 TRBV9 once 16 TGTGCCAGCAGCCCCCGGGACAGCCCTAGCAATCAGCCCCAGCATTTT CASSPRDSPSNQPQHF
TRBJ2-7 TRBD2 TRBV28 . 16 TGTGCCAGCAGGGGACTAGCGGGAGGGCCGTTGGACGAGCAGTACTTC CASRGLAGGPLDEQYF
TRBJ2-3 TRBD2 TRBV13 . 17 TGTGCCAGCAGCCGCGGGACTAGCGGGGGGGGCACAGATACGCAGTATTTT CASSRGTSGGGTDTQYF
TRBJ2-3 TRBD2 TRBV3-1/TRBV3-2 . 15 TGTGCCAGCAGCCATGGACTAGCGGGCACAGATACGCAGTATTTT CASSHGLAGTDTQYF
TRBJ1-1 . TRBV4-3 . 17 TGCGCCAGCAGCCAAGATCCCATGGTCTTATCCCCCTTAGTAGCTTTCTTT CASSQDPMVLSPLVAFF
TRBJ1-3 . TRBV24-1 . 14 TGTGCCACCAACACAGGGTTACAAGGAAACACCATATATTTT CATNTGLQGNTIYF
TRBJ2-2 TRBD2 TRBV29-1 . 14 TGCAGCGTAACTAGCGGGAGTTCGGTCGGGGAGCTGTTTTTT CSVTSGSSVGELFF
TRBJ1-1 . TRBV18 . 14 TGTGCCAGCTCACTTGACAGGCGGAACACTGAAGCTTTCTTT CASSLDRRNTEAFF
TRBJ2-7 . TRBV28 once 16 TGTGCCAGCAGCCTCTCACTAGCCCCGGGGGTTCGGGAGCAGTACTTC CASSLSLAPGVREQYF
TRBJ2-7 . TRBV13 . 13 TGTGCCAGCGGCCCCCAGGGAACCTACGAGCAGTACTTC CASGPQGTYEQYF
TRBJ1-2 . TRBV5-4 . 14 TGTGCCAGCAGCTCAGACGGGGGTCCTTATGGCTACACCTTC CASSSDGGPYGYTF
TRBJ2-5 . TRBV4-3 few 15 TGCGCCAGCAGTAAGGAGGCGGGCTACCAAGAGACCCAGTACTTC CASSKEAGYQETQYF
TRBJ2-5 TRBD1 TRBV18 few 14 TGTGCCAGCTCACCATGGTCAGGGGGAGAGACCCAGTACTTC CASSPWSGGETQYF
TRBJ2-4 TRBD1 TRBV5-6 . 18 TGTGCCAGCAGCCAGTCGGGGCTACAGGGGGGAGCCAAAAACATTCAGTACTTC CASSQSGLQGGAKNIQYF
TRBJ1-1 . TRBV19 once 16 TGTGCCAGTATATCGTGGTGGGCAAGGGGAGGCACTGAAGCTTTCTTT CASISWWARGGTEAFF
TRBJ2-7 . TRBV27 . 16 TGTGCCAGCAGTCAGTCGTCGACAGGTTTCTCCTACGAGCAGTACTTC CASSQSSTGFSYEQYF
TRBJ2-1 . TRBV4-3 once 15 TGCGCCAGCAGCCGGGAGGCCAGCTCCTACAATGAGCAGTTCTTC CASSREASSYNEQFF
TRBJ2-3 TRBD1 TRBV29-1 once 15 TGCAGCGTCATGGGGGACAGTGAGTCCACAGATACGCAGTATTTT CSVMGDSESTDTQYF
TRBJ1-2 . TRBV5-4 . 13 TGTGCCAGCAGCTTGGAGGGGGGGTCTGGCTACACCTTC CASSLEGGSGYTF
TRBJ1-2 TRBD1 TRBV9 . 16 TGTGCCAGCAGCGTAGCCTCACTGACAGGGTTGCATGGCTACACCTTC CASSVASLTGLHGYTF
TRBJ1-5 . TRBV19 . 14 TGTGCCAGTAAGGAACGGGACTTGAATCAGCCCCAGCATTTT CASKERDLNQPQHF
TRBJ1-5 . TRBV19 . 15 TGTGCCAGTAGTGGCTTGGGCAGGGGAGCCCAGCCCCAGCATTTT CASSGLGRGAQPQHF
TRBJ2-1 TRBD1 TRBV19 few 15 TGTGCCAGTAGTAGATCGACAGGGAGCTACAATGAGCAGTTCTTC CASSRSTGSYNEQFF
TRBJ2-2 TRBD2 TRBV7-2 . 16 TGTGCCAGCAGCTTAGAGGGCGGGGGAACCGCCGGGGAGCTGTTTTTT CASSLEGGGTAGELFF
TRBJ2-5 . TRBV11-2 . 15 TGTGCCAGCAGCCCCCGGGGCGGGACTCAAGAGACCCAGTACTTC CASSPRGGTQETQYF
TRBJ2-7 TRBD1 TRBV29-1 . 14 TGCAGCGTGGCGTCGGGGACAGGGGTTTACGAGCAGTACTTC CSVASGTGVYEQYF
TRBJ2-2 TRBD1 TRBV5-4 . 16 TGTGCCAGCAGCCCAGGACAGGGGAGGGACACCGGGGAGCTGTTTTTT CASSPGQGRDTGELFF
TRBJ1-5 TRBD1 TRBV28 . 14 TGTGCCAGCAGCTCAGGGGGCACGAGGCAGCCCCAGCATTTT CASSSGGTRQPQHF
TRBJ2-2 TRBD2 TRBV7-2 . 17 TGTGCCAGCTCACGAAAGAGGCGGGGGACCAACACCGGGGAGCTGTTTTTT CASSRKRRGTNTGELFF
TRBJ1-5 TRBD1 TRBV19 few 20 TGTGCCAGTAGTACTCTTGGGACAGGGAACAAAATCAATAGCAATCAGCCCCAGCATTTT CASSTLGTGNKINSNQPQHF
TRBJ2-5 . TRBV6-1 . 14 TGTGCCAGCAGTGAAGCGACTGCCCAAGAGACCCAGTACTTC CASSEATAQETQYF
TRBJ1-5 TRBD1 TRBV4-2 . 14 TGTGCCAGCAGCCAAGACAGGGGGAATCAGCCCCAGCATTTT CASSQDRGNQPQHF
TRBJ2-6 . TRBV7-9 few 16 TGTGCCAGCAGCTCGTTCAGGGGCAGTGGGGCCAACGTCCTGACTTTC CASSSFRGSGANVLTF
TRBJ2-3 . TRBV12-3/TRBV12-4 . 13 TGTGCCAGCAGCCGGGGAATCACAGATACGCAGTATTTT CASSRGITDTQYF
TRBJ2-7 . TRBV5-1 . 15 TGCGCCAGCAGCCCACAGGCTCGCGCAGAGGACGAGCAGTACTTC CASSPQARAEDEQYF
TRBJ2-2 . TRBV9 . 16 TGTGCCAGCAGCATCGCCGGGACTCCGGACACCGGGGAGCTGTTTTTT CASSIAGTPDTGELFF
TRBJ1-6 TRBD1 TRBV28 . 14 TGTGCCAGCAGGGACAGGGGGGATAATTCACCCCTCCACTTT CASRDRGDNSPLHF
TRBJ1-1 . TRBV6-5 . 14 TGTGCCAGCAGGGCATACAGGGATAACACTGAAGCTTTCTTT CASRAYRDNTEAFF
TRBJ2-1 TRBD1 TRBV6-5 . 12 TGTGCCAGCACCGGACGGGACAGGGTACAGTTCTTC CASTGRDRVQFF
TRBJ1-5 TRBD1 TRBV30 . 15 TGTGCCTGGAGCAAAGGACAGGGCCGGGGTCAGCCCCAGCATTTT CAWSKGQGRGQPQHF
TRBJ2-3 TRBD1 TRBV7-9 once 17 TGTGCCAGCAGCTTAGAGAGCAGGGGGCAGTCGACAGATACGCAGTATTTT CASSLESRGQSTDTQYF
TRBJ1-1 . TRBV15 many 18 TGTGCCACCAGCAGGCCCCCAGGGGTGGCTCTTGTGAGCACTGAAGCTTTCTTT CATSRPPGVALVSTEAFF
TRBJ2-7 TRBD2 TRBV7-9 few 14 TGTGCCAGCAGCCCGGGACTAGCGACGTACGAGCAGTACTTC CASSPGLATYEQYF
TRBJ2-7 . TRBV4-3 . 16 TGCGCCAGCAGCCAAGATCTCGCGACTGCGGTCTACGAGCAGTACTTC CASSQDLATAVYEQYF
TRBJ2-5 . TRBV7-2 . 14 TGTGCCAGCAGCCCCGGAGCTGAGGGCGGGACCCAGTACTTC CASSPGAEGGTQYF
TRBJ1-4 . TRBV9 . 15 TGTGCCAGCAGCGTAGGTCCGTTACTGAATGAAAAACTGTTTTTT CASSVGPLLNEKLFF
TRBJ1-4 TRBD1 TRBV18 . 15 TGTGCCAGCTCACCGCGACAGGGGCTTAATGAAAAACTGTTTTTT CASSPRQGLNEKLFF